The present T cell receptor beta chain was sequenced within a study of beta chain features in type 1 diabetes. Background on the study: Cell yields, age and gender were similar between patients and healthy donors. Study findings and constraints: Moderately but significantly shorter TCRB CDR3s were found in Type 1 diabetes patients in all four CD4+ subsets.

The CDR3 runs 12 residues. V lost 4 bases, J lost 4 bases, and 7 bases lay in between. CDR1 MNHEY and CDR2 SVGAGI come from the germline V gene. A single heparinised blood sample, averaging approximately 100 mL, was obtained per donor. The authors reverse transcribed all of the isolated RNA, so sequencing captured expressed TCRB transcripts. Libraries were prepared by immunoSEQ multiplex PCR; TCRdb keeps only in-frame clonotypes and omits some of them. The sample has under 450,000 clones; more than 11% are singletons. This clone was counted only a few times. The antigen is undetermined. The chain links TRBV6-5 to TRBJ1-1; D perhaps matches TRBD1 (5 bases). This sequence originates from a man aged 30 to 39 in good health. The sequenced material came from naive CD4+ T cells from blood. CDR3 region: CASSLRGTEAFF. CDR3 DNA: TGTGCCAGCAGTTTGAGGGGCACTGAAGCTTTCTTT.